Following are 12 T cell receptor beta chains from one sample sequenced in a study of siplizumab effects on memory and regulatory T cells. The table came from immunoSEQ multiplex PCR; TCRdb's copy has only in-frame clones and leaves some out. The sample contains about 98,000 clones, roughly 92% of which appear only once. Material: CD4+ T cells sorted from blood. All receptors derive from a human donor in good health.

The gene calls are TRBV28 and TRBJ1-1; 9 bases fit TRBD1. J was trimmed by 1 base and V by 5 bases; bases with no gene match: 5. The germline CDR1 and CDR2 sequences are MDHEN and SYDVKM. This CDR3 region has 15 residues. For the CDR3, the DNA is TGTGCCAGCAGTACTACGGGACAGGGGAACACTGAAGCTTTCTTT. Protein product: CASSTTGQGNTEAFF. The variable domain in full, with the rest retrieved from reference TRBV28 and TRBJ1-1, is DVKVTQSSRYLVKRTGEKVFLECVQDMDHENMFWYRQDPGLGLRLIYFSYDVKMKEKGDIPEGYSVSREKKERFSLILESASTNQTSMYLCASSTTGQGNTEAFFGQGTRLTVV.

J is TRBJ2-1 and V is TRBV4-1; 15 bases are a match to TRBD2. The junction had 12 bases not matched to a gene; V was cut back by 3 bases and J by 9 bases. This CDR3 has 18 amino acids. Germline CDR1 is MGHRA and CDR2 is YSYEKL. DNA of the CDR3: TGCGCCAGCAGCCACCGAATCAGGACTAGCGGGAGGGCCCGTGAGCAGTTCTTC. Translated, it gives CASSHRIRTSGRAREQFF.

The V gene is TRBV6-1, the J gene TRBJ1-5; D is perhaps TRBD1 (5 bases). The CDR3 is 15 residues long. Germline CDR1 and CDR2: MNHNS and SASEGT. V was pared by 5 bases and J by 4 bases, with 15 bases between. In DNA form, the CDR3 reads TGTGCCAGCAGTCCCCCGAATTGGGGGAATCAGCCCCAGCATTTT. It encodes CASSPPNWGNQPQHF.

The CDR3 DNA follows: TGTGCCAGCAGCGTCACCAGGGGGAAAGAGCAGTACTTC. Protein product: CASSVTRGKEQYF. The chain employs TRBV7-6 and TRBJ2-7, with 7 bases aligning to TRBD1. The V gene end was trimmed by 5 bases and the J gene end by 7 bases; junction bases not matched to a gene: 8. The CDR3 loop spans 13 amino acids. In germline, CDR1 is SGHVS, CDR2 FNYEAQ. The variable domain in full, with the rest retrieved from reference TRBV7-6 and TRBJ2-7, is GAGVSQSPRYKVTKRGQDVALRCDPISGHVSLYWYRQALGQGPEFLTYFNYEAQQDKSGLPNDRFSAERPEGSISTLTIQRTEQRDSAMYRCASSVTRGKEQYFGPGTRLTVT.

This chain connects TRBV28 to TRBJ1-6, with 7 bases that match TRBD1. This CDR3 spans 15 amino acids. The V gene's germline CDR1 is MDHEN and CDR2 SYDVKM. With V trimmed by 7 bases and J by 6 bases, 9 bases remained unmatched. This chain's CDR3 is CASTPSQGSNSPLHF. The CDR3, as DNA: TGTGCCAGCACCCCTTCACAGGGGAGTAATTCACCCCTCCACTTT.

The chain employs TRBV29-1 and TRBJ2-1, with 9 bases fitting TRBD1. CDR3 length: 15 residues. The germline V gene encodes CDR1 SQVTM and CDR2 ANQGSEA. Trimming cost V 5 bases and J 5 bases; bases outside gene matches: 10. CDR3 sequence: CSVWGTGNQDNEQFF. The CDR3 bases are TGCAGCGTTTGGGGGACAGGGAATCAGGACAATGAGCAGTTCTTC.

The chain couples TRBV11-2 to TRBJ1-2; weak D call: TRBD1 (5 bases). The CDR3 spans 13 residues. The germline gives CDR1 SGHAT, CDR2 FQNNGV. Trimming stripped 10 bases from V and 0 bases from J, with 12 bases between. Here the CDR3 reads CATVGGSNYGYTF. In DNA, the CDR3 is TGTGCCACGGTGGGGGGGTCTAACTATGGCTACACCTTC.

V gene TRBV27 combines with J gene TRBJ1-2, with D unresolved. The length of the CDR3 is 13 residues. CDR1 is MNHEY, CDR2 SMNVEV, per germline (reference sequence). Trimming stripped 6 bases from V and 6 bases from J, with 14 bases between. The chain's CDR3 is CASRRNSAHGYTF. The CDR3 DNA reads TGTGCCAGCAGGAGGAACTCAGCCCATGGCTACACCTTC.

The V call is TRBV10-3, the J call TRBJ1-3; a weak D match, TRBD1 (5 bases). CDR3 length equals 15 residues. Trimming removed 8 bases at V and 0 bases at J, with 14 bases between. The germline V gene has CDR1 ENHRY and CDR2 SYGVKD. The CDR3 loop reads CAIGGATVSGNTIYF. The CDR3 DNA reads TGTGCCATCGGTGGGGCGACAGTCTCTGGAAACACCATATATTTT.

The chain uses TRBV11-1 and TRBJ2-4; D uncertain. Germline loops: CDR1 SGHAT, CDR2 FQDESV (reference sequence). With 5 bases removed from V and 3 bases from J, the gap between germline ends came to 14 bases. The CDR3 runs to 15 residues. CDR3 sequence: CASSPRTRFKNIQYF. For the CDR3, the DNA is TGTGCCAGCAGCCCGCGGACGCGGTTCAAAAACATTCAGTACTTC.

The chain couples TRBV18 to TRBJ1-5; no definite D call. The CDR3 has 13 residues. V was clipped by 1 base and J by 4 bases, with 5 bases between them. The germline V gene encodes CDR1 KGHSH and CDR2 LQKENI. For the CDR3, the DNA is TGTGCCAGCTCACCACAGGGTAATCAGCCCCAGCATTTT. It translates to CASSPQGNQPQHF.

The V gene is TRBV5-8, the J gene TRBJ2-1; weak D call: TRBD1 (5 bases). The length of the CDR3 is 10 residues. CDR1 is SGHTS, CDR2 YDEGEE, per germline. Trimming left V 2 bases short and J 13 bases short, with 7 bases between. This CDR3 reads CASSFTGQFF. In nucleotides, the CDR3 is TGTGCCAGCAGCTTTACAGGCCAGTTCTTC.